These T cell receptor beta chains were read from a single sample in a study of human T cells and chemical hapten exposure. Via MiXCR, TCRdb re-called the RACE reads, giving one row per CDR3 protein. This sample carries 380,000 or so distinct CDR3 sequences, roughly 4.8% of them seen once, and the ten largest clones take 2% to 2.5%. The sample in question was whole blood, obtained in connection with sensitization to the hapten diphenylcyclopropenone (DPC). Source of these receptors: a woman in her forties or fifties with alopecia areata. Some clones in this sample may be carry-over from other donors' samples. Both conserved end residues are part of each CDR3. D genes are given only for firm matches. The size entry is marked missing in some rows and otherwise reads once, few, many or a size class.

length	D	J	size	V	DNA	CDR3
14	NA	TRBJ1-1	NA	TRBV18	TGTGCCAGCTCACCACAACAGGAGAACACTGAAGCTTTCTTT	CASSPQQENTEAFF
15	NA	TRBJ2-7	many	TRBV28	TGTGCCAGCAGTTTAGGGGGAGCAGAAACCTACGAGCAGTACTTC	CASSLGGAETYEQYF
12	NA	TRBJ2-5	few	TRBV7-6	TGTGCCAGCAGCCGCATGACAGAGACCCAGTACTTC	CASSRMTETQYF
14	NA	TRBJ1-2	many	TRBV29-1	TGCAGCGTTGAAGATCGTAACGATAACTATGGCTACACCTTC	CSVEDRNDNYGYTF
15	TRBD1	TRBJ1-6	many	TRBV20-1	TGCAGTGCCAGGGCACCGGGACAGGGACAGTCACCCCTCCACTTT	CSARAPGQGQSPLHF
17	NA	TRBJ1-5	NA	TRBV5-5	TGTGCCAGCAATGTAAGTCCAGGGGCCGATAGCAATCAGCCCCAGCATTTT	CASNVSPGADSNQPQHF
14	TRBD1	TRBJ1-1	few	TRBV10-3	TGTGCCATCACCCCGAGGGACAGGAACACTGAAGCTTTCTTT	CAITPRDRNTEAFF
17	TRBD2	TRBJ2-7	many	TRBV5-8	TGTGCCAGCAGCTTGGATACCGGGACTAGATCCTCCTACGAGCAGTACTTC	CASSLDTGTRSSYEQYF
15	NA	TRBJ2-3	NA	TRBV3-1	TGTGCCAGCAGCCGTCCGGGGGCCCCATCAGATACGCAGTATTTT	CASSRPGAPSDTQYF
13	NA	TRBJ1-2	few	TRBV11-2	TGTGCCAGCAGCTCGGACGGAGGTTATGGCTACACCTTC	CASSSDGGYGYTF
12	NA	TRBJ2-3	many	TRBV30	TGTGCCTGGAGTTCAGGGTCAGATACGCAGTATTTT	CAWSSGSDTQYF
12	NA	TRBJ1-2	many	TRBV28	TGTGCCAGCAGTTTATTCGGCTATGGCTACACCTTC	CASSLFGYGYTF
14	NA	TRBJ2-5	NA	TRBV10-3	TGTGCCATCAGTGAGGACGATGGCCAAGAGACCCAGTACTTC	CAISEDDGQETQYF
15	NA	TRBJ1-5	many	TRBV5-1	TGCGCCAGCAGCTTGGTACCCGATAGCAATCAGCCCCAGCATTTT	CASSLVPDSNQPQHF
16	TRBD1	TRBJ2-7	NA	TRBV4-1	TGCGCCAGCAGCCACTTCCCCGAAACAGGGGCTTACGAGCAGTACTTC	CASSHFPETGAYEQYF
14	NA	TRBJ2-6	few	TRBV20-1	TGCAACGGACCGTCTTCGTCTGGGGCCAACGTCCTGACTTTC	CNGPSSSGANVLTF
12	NA	TRBJ2-1	few	TRBV12-3/TRBV12-4	TGTGCCAGCACTCGGACCGGGAATGAGCAGTTCTTC	CASTRTGNEQFF
18	TRBD2	TRBJ2-3	NA	TRBV7-9	TGTGCCAGCAGCTTACCGCGACGACTAGCGGGGGGCAAAGATACGCAGTATTTT	CASSLPRRLAGGKDTQYF
13	TRBD1	TRBJ2-7	many	TRBV29-1	TGCAGCGGGGGACAGGGGCAGTCCTACGAGCAGTACTTC	CSGGQGQSYEQYF
15	NA	TRBJ2-2	NA	TRBV11-2	TGTGCCAGCAGCTTAGCGGGAGTTGGACCCGGGGAGCTGTTTTTT	CASSLAGVGPGELFF
16	TRBD2	TRBJ2-3	few	TRBV13	TGTGCCAGCAGCTGGGGGACTAGCGGAGGCACAGATACGCAGTATTTT	CASSWGTSGGTDTQYF
16	NA	TRBJ1-5	many	TRBV7-9	TGTGCCAGCACCCCTGGAGAGGCTCCGAGCAATCAGCCCCAGCATTTT	CASTPGEAPSNQPQHF
10	NA	TRBJ1-1	NA	TRBV29-1	TGCAGCGTTCTGGACACTGAAGCTTTCTTT	CSVLDTEAFF
13	NA	TRBJ1-1	NA	TRBV12-3/TRBV12-4	TGTGCCAGCAGTTTCCTTCGGGCGAGTGAAGCTTTCTTT	CASSFLRASEAFF
15	NA	TRBJ2-3	many	TRBV29-1	TGCAGCTCCCTTTGGGGTCCAGAGGGGGAAGATACGCAGTATTTT	CSSLWGPEGEDTQYF